A single sample gave rise to the 3 T cell receptor beta chains below, sequenced in a study of PD-L1 blockade in urothelial cancer. Some clones are missing from TCRdb's copy, which holds only in-frame ones; the method was immunoSEQ multiplex PCR. The data hold about 74,000 clones, with 75% to 90% observed a single time. The time point here: pretreatment peripheral blood. The sample consisted of PBMCs, taken around atezolizumab (anti-PD-L1) treatment. The source is a man between 70 and 80 years old with urothelial cancer.

The chain recombines TRBV5-1 with TRBJ1-1, with 7 nucleotides matching TRBD1. V lost 2 bases and J lost 0; bases outside the gene matches: 4. The germline V gene has CDR1 SGHRS and CDR2 YFSETQ. The CDR3 contains 15 residues. As DNA, the CDR3 is TGCGCCAGCAGCTTCGACAGGGTGGTGAACACTGAAGCTTTCTTT. The encoded protein is CASSFDRVVNTEAFF.

The rearrangement links TRBV28 to TRBJ2-6; TRBD1 might be the D (6 bases). This CDR3 has 15 residues. Germline CDR1 reads MDHEN; CDR2 reads SYDVKM. V gave up 6 bases and J gave up 4 bases, with 13 bases separating them. The CDR3 DNA reads as TGTGCCAGCAGCGCTACAGGGAGCGGGGCCAACGTCCTGACTTTC. Translated: CASSATGSGANVLTF.

This chain links TRBV6-4 with TRBJ1-2; no definite D call. V lost 0 bases to trimming and J lost 4 bases, with 12 bases between them. The CDR3 is 15 residues long. Germline V gene lookup returns CDR1 MRHNA and CDR2 SNTAGT. This CDR3 reads CASSDSPGDVYGYTF. The CDR3 nucleotides read TGTGCCAGCAGTGACTCTCCCGGGGATGTCTATGGCTACACCTTC.